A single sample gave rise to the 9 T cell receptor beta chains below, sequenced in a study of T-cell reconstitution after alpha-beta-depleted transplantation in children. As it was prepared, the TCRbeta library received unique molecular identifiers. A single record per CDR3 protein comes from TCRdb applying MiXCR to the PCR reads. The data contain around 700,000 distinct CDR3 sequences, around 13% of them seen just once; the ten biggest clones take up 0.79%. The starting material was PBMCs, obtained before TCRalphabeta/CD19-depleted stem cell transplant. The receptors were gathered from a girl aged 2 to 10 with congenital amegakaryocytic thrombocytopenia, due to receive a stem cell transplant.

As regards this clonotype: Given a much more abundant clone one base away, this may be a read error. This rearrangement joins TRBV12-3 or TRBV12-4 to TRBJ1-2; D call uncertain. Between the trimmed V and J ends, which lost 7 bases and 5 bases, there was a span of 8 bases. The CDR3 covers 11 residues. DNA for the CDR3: TGTGCCAGCACTTCCGTTTATGGCTACACCTTC. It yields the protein CASTSVYGYTF.

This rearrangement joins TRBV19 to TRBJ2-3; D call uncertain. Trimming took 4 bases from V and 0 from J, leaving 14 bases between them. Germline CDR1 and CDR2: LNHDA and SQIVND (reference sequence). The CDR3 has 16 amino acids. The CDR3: CASSTNLDISTDTQYF. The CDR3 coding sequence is TGTGCCAGTAGTACGAACTTGGATATTAGCACAGATACGCAGTATTTT.

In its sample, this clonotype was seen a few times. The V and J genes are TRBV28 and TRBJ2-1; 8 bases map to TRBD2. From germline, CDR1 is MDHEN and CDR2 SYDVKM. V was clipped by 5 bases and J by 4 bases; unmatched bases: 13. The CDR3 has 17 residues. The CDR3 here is CASSPARRAGVYNEQFF. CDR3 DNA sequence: TGTGCCAGCAGTCCAGCCAGGCGAGCGGGAGTTTACAATGAGCAGTTCTTC.

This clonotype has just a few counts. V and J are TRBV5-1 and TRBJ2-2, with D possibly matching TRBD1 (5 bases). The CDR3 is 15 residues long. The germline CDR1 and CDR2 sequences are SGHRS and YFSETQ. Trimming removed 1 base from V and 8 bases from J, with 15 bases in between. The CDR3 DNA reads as TGCGCCAGCAGCTTGAGACAGAATCTCGGAGGGGAGCTGTTTTTT. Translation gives CASSLRQNLGGELFF.

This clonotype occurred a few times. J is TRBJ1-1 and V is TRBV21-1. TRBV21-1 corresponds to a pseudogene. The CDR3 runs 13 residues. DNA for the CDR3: TGTGCCAGCAGCAAAGCGCTTTGTCCTGAAGCTTTCTTT. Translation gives CASSKALCPEAFF.

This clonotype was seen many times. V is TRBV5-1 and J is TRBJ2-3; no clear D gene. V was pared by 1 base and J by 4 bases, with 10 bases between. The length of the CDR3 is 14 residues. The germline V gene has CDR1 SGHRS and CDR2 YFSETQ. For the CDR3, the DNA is TGCGCCAGCAGCTTGTTTTGGGCGGCAGATACGCAGTATTTT. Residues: CASSLFWAADTQYF.

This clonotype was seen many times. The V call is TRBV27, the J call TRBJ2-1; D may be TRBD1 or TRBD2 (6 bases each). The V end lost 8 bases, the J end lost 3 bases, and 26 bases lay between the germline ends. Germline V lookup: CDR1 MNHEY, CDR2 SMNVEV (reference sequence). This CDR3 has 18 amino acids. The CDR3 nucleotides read TGTGCCAGCGCTACCGGACAGATTGCGGGATACCGCTACAATGAGCAGTTCTTC. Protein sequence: CASATGQIAGYRYNEQFF.

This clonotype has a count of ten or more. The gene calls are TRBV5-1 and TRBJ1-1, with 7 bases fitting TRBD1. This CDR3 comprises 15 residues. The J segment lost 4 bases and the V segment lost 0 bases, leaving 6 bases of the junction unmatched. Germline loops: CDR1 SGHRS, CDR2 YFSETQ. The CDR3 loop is CASSLGWTGSTEAFF. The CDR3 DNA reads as TGCGCCAGCAGCTTGGGATGGACAGGTTCCACTGAAGCTTTCTTT.

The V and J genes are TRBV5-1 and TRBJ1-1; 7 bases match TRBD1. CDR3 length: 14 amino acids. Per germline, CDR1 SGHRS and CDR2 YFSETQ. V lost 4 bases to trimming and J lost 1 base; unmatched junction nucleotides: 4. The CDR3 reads CASSNGQANTEAFF. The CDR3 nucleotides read TGCGCCAGCAGCAACGGACAGGCGAACACTGAAGCTTTCTTT.